This paragraph reports one TCR beta chain. Assay used: immunoSEQ multiplex PCR; TCRdb lists only in-frame clones, some missing. The top ten clones hold 2.1% of a sample with tens of thousands of clones, around 80% of them seen once. Fresh-frozen tumor tissue and more than two years of survival data were available for all. The data were obtained in a study of glioma-infiltrating T cells after dendritic cell vaccination. V shed 6 bases, J shed 5 bases, and the junction held 4 bases outside the gene matches. The germline V gene encodes CDR1 MDHEN and CDR2 SYDVKM. The CDR3 length is 14 residues. This TCR was sampled from a human donor with glioblastoma. The rearrangement uses TRBV28 and TRBJ1-5; TRBD1 matches at 10 bases. Sequencing used blood, obtained before dendritic cell vaccination. CDR3: CASRPTGGDQPQHF. Here the CDR3 DNA reads TGTGCCAGCAGACCGACAGGGGGCGATCAGCCCCAGCATTTT.